Below, 21 T cell receptor beta chains from the same sample are listed, as sequenced in a study of regulatory T cells in long-lasting Graves disease (dated by TCRdb to 2020 to 2022). Library preparation used multiplex PCR. The sample was run on an Illumina HiSeq 4000. CDR3 regions were amplified by Arm-PCR with iRepertoire HTBI primers to construct TCR beta libraries. In-frame beta chains were kept once TCRdb had trimmed the public reads at Q25 with fastp and called clones with MiXCR. Entries are consolidated by CDR3 protein sequence, retaining the most common genes and DNA. The sample table lists fewer than 450,000 distinct CDR3 sequences, 15% of them with a count of one. The top ten hold over 7% of the sample. This specimen's time point label, interpreted: newly diagnosed GD, antithyroid drugs for less than 3 months. RNA was extracted from PBMCs in TRIzol for both TCR sequencing and RNA sequencing.

This sample was also put to use in a study of T cells in Graves' hyperthyroidism and ophthalmopathy.

The sequenced sample was peripheral blood mononuclear cells (PBMCs), obtained at new diagnosis, from a patient treated with antithyroid drugs. Receptors originate from a woman aged 40 to 50 with Graves disease. Donor details come from another sample of the same person, matched by shared clones.

This clonotype turned up a few times. The rearrangement links TRBV7-2 to TRBJ2-1, with D possibly matching TRBD2 (6 bases). Trimming took off 1 base at V and 5 bases at J, with 12 bases between the two ends. Germline values: CDR1 SGHTA, CDR2 FQGNSA. The CDR3 runs to 15 residues. CDR3 nucleotide sequence: TGTGCCAGCAGCTTAGGTGCGGGGCGCCACAATGAGCAGTTCTTC. This sequence encodes CASSLGAGRHNEQFF.

This clonotype was seen repeatedly, ten times or more. V and J are TRBV6-2 or TRBV6-3 and TRBJ2-7; D unresolved. Germline V gene data show CDR1 as MNHEY and CDR2 as SVGEGT. With 5 bases removed from V and 1 base from J, the gap between germline ends came to 15 bases. This CDR3 contains 15 residues. The DNA for the CDR3 is TGTGCCAGCAGTCCGACGGGTTTAGTATCCTACGAGCAGTACTTC. It specifies CASSPTGLVSYEQYF.

This clonotype was seen at least ten times. The rearrangement links TRBV30 to TRBJ2-3; tentatively, D is TRBD1 (5 bases). Trimming took 0 bases from V and 6 from J, leaving 10 bases between them. Per germline, CDR1 GTSNPN and CDR2 SVGIG (reference sequence). The CDR3 contains 13 residues. The chain's CDR3 is CAWSVQAPDTQYF. The CDR3 coding sequence is TGTGCCTGGAGTGTACAGGCCCCGGATACGCAGTATTTT.

In its sample, this clonotype was seen many times. The chain uses TRBV28 and TRBJ2-1; 7 bases are a match to TRBD2. Germline trimming cut 6 bases from V and 2 bases from J; bases unmatched to any gene: 7. In germline, CDR1 is MDHEN, CDR2 SYDVKM. This CDR3 comprises 15 residues. CDR3 nucleotides: TGTGCCAGCAGAAGTACTAGCGTCGCCTACAATGAGCAGTTCTTC. This encodes CASRSTSVAYNEQFF.

The chain is built from TRBV27 and TRBJ2-2, with unresolved D. The CDR3 extends over 16 amino acids. Germline-derived CDR1 and CDR2 are MNHEY and SMNVEV (reference sequence). V dropped 9 bases and J dropped 0 bases, with 17 bases sitting between them. CDR3 sequence: CASSDLMAPNTGELFF. DNA for the CDR3: TGTGCCAGTTCCGATTTGATGGCCCCGAACACCGGGGAGCTGTTTTTT.

Only a few counts were recorded for this clonotype. The CDR3: CASTPGANEQYF. In DNA form, the CDR3 reads TGTGCCAGCACCCCAGGGGCGAACGAGCAGTACTTC. The chain uses TRBV6-1 and TRBJ2-7; tentatively, D is TRBD1 (6 bases). V was pared by 7 bases and J by 5 bases, with 12 bases between. The CDR3 consists of 12 residues. The germline gives CDR1 MNHNS, CDR2 SASEGT.

This clonotype showed up just a few times. The chain is built from TRBV5-6 and TRBJ2-5; D gene uncertain. Trimming shortened V by 3 bases and J by 5 bases, and 14 bases separated the two germline ends. The CDR3 covers 14 residues. The germline gives CDR1 SGHDT, CDR2 YYEEEE. This chain's CDR3 is CASSSKALGETQYF. The CDR3 DNA reads TGTGCCAGCAGCTCTAAAGCGTTGGGGGAGACCCAGTACTTC.

This clonotype was recorded a few times. The chain links TRBV5-6 to TRBJ2-1; TRBD2 matches 13 bases. CDR3 length: 18 residues. Germline CDR1 and CDR2: SGHDT and YYEEEE. V trimming: 4 bases; J trimming: 7 bases; junction bases outside the gene matches: 14. The CDR3 coding sequence is TGTGCCAGCAGCAACCCCACTAGCGGGAGGGCCTTCGGAAATGAGCAGTTCTTC. It is translated as CASSNPTSGRAFGNEQFF.

This clonotype was seen at least ten times. This chain links TRBV20-1 with TRBJ2-1; D remains unclear. Germline V gene sequence: CDR1 DFQATT, CDR2 SNEGSKA (reference sequence). V lost 6 bases and J 8 bases, leaving 23 bases between the germline ends. CDR3 length equals 15 residues. CDR3 DNA: TGCAGTGCCGCCGGCCCGGTCGGAGTCCCACATGAGCAGTTCTTC. It codes for CSAAGPVGVPHEQFF.

About this clonotype itself: One end of the junction fails to match germline, which may point to a read error. The rearrangement uses TRBV7-2 and TRBJ2-3; D may correspond to TRBD1 or TRBD2 (5 bases each). CDR1 and CDR2 from the germline V gene are SGHTA and FQGNSA. This CDR3 comprises 15 residues. CDR3 loop: CASSFSGTDTDMQYF. DNA for the CDR3: TGTGCCAGCAGCTTTTCCGGGACGGACACAGATATGCAGTATTTT.

In this sample, this clonotype turned up a few times. In DNA, the CDR3 is TGCAGTGCTTTAAGGGACAGGGTGTCCTACGAGCAGTACTTC. This translates into CSALRDRVSYEQYF. The rearrangement joins TRBV20-1 to TRBJ2-7, with TRBD1 identical over 9 bases. The CDR3 consists of 14 residues. J was trimmed by 1 base and V by 5 bases; bases with no gene match: 6. Germline lookup yields CDR1 DFQATT and CDR2 SNEGSKA (reference sequence).

This clonotype occurred many times. The chain carries TRBV24-1 and TRBJ2-1, with 8 bases identical to TRBD2. This CDR3 comprises 15 residues. Per germline, CDR1 KGHDR and CDR2 SFDVKD. V lost 6 bases to trimming and J lost 2 bases; unmatched junction nucleotides: 5. In nucleotides, the CDR3 is TGTGCCACCAGTTCCCGGACTAGCCCCTACAATGAGCAGTTCTTC. Encoded protein: CATSSRTSPYNEQFF.

The rearrangement joins TRBV25-1 to TRBJ2-1; D remains unclear. Trimming stripped 5 bases from V and 7 bases from J, with 12 bases between. The germline CDR1 and CDR2 sequences are MGHDK and SYGVNS. The CDR3 is 13 residues long. The CDR3 sequence is CASSSRVLNEQFF. CDR3 DNA: TGTGCCAGCAGTAGTAGGGTTCTAAATGAGCAGTTCTTC. The full variable domain, completed using reference TRBV25-1 and TRBJ2-1, is EADIYQTPRYLVIGTGKKITLECSQTMGHDKMYWYQQDPGMELHLIHYSYGVNSTEKGDLSSESTVSRIRTEHFPLTLESARPSHTSQYLCASSSRVLNEQFFGPGTRLTVL.

This clonotype was counted between two and nine times. Sequence at one end of the junction differs from germline and may be a read error. The chain carries TRBV27 and TRBJ2-7, with 10 nucleotides matching TRBD1. Germline assignment: CDR1 MNHEY and CDR2 SMNVEV (reference sequence). The CDR3 extends over 15 amino acids. For the CDR3, the DNA is TGTGCCAGCAGTTTAGGGCCCCTCGGACAGGGGGTTGTTGACTTC. It is translated as CASSLGPLGQGVVDF.

This clonotype occurred many times. This chain joins TRBV2 and TRBJ2-1; either TRBD1 or TRBD2 may fit D (7 bases each). This CDR3 is built from 17 residues. CDR1 SNHLY and CDR2 FYNNEI come from the germline V gene. Trimming took 6 bases from V and 8 from J, leaving 26 bases between them. CDR3 coding DNA: TGTGCCAGCAGACCAGGAGGGGGCGGGAGTAAAATCCATGAGCAGTTCTTC. It translates to CASRPGGGGSKIHEQFF.

This clonotype was detected ten times or more. This sequence joins TRBV6-1 and TRBJ2-5; D is ambiguous. Per germline, CDR1 MNHNS and CDR2 SASEGT. The V and J ends lost 3 bases and 0 bases respectively, with 11 bases between them. This CDR3 is built from 15 residues. The CDR3 region is CASSDGLKYQETQYF. The DNA for the CDR3 is TGTGCCAGCAGTGACGGCCTAAAGTACCAAGAGACCCAGTACTTC.

This clonotype was detected ten times or more. V usage is TRBV2 and J usage is TRBJ2-7; possible D gene TRBD1, 8 bases. This CDR3 comprises 15 residues. V was cut by 8 bases and J by 0 bases, with 17 bases left in between. The germline gives CDR1 SNHLY, CDR2 FYNNEI. The CDR3 spells CASCRDRTSSYEQYF. DNA for the CDR3: TGTGCCAGCTGCCGGGACAGGACTAGCTCCTACGAGCAGTACTTC. Looking up the rest from reference TRBV2 and TRBJ2-7 gives the full variable domain: EPEVTQTPSHQVTQMGQEVILRCVPISNHLYFYWYRQILGQKVEFLVSFYNNEISEKSEIFDDQFSVERPDGSNFTLKIRSTKLEDSAMYFCASCRDRTSSYEQYFGPGTRLTVT.

This clonotype was found many times. This chain joins TRBV18 and TRBJ1-1; D gene unclear. The germline CDR1 and CDR2 sequences are KGHSH and LQKENI. With 1 base removed from V and 1 base from J, the gap between germline ends came to 4 bases. CDR3 length: 13 amino acids. Written as DNA, the CDR3 is TGTGCCAGCTCACCACGGGAGAACACTGAAGCTTTCTTT. Amino acid sequence: CASSPRENTEAFF.

This clonotype occurred many times. The chain joins TRBV6-1 to TRBJ2-1; D call uncertain. V shed 6 bases and J shed 7 bases, with 7 bases lying between them. The CDR3 sequence is 11 residues long. Germline V gene lookup returns CDR1 MNHNS and CDR2 SASEGT. The CDR3 region has the DNA TGTGCCAGCAGAACCTCTAATGAGCAGTTCTTC. Amino acid sequence: CASRTSNEQFF.

This clonotype was observed a handful of times. This rearrangement joins TRBV3-1 to TRBJ2-1, with 13 bases lining up with TRBD2. CDR1 and CDR2 from the germline V gene are LGHDT and YNNKEL (reference sequence). The CDR3 totals 14 residues. V lost 4 bases, J lost 10 bases, and 4 bases stayed unmatched. The CDR3 loop is CASSRGTSGIEQFF. The CDR3 nucleotides read TGTGCCAGCAGCCGTGGGACTAGCGGGATCGAGCAGTTCTTC.

This clonotype appeared a single time. The chain couples TRBV5-1 to TRBJ2-1, with 15 bases identical to TRBD2. The trim removed 6 bases at V and 8 bases at J, leaving 9 bases unmatched. Germline-derived CDR1 and CDR2 are SGHRS and YFSETQ. The CDR3 is made up of 16 amino acids. CDR3 bases: TGCGCCAGCACCCCGGGACTAGCGGGAGGATTGCATGAGCAGTTCTTC. It yields the protein CASTPGLAGGLHEQFF. Full variable domain (remainder filled in from reference TRBV5-1 and TRBJ2-1): KAGVTQTPRYLIKTRGQQVTLSCSPISGHRSVSWYQQTPGQGLQFLFEYFSETQRNKGNFPGRFSGRQFSNSRSEMNVSTLELGDSALYLCASTPGLAGGLHEQFFGPGTRLTVL.